This T cell receptor beta chain was identified in a study of blood T cell repertoires in COVID-19. About the study: In each case, the material was cDNA or gDNA derived from T cells, B-cell-depleted T cells, or PBMCs.

This CDR3 is 15 amino acids long. The V end lost 4 bases, the J end lost 6 bases, and 15 bases lay between the germline ends. Germline V gene sequence: CDR1 KGHDR, CDR2 SFDVKD. Under the authors' procedure: How many nucleated cells were present was estimated from reference gene primer amplification. Profiling relied on immunoSEQ multiplex PCR, and the TCRdb table lists in-frame clones only, not all of them. Clone size and the V and J calls come from that table; the DNA yielded D and trimming. The data show some 78,000 clones, with roughly 87% seen just once and 0.8% to 1.3% held by the top ten. The rearrangement uses TRBV24-1 and TRBJ2-4, with no clear D. This TCR was sampled from a woman aged 50 to 65 in a cohort sampled during active COVID-19. Sequenced input: peripheral blood. CDR3 residues: CATSESTVPGNIQYF. The DNA of the CDR3 is TGTGCCACCAGTGAGTCCACAGTGCCCGGAAACATTCAGTACTTC.